The 20 T cell receptor beta chains given below trace back to one sample, sequenced in a study of blood T cell repertoires in COVID-19. Some clones are missing from TCRdb's copy, which holds only in-frame ones; the method was immunoSEQ multiplex PCR. The sample holds under 350,000 clones, about nine tenths seen once. Sequences were obtained from PBMCs or T cells enriched from blood (not recorded which). The origin of the receptors is a woman aged 55-69 years who had recovered from COVID-19.

The rearrangement links TRBV6-5 to TRBJ1-5; D is unresolved. V lost 0 bases, J lost 6 bases, and 12 bases lay in between. Germline V gene data show CDR1 as MNHEY and CDR2 as SVGAGI. There are 15 residues in the CDR3. The CDR3 region is CASSYSRGAAQPQHF. Here the CDR3 DNA reads TGTGCCAGCAGTTACTCCCGAGGTGCGGCTCAGCCCCAGCATTTT.

The V gene is TRBV19, the J gene TRBJ2-3, with D perhaps matching TRBD1 (6 bases). Trimming pared 11 bases from V and 2 bases from J, leaving 26 bases between. CDR3 size: 17 residues. Germline CDR1 and CDR2: LNHDA and SQIVND (reference sequence). CDR3: CAGRRTDSLSFTDTQYF. In DNA form, the CDR3 reads TGTGCCGGACGCCGGACAGACTCTTTGAGTTTCACAGATACGCAGTATTTT.

V and J are TRBV9 and TRBJ1-2; D possibly corresponds to TRBD1 (5 bases). The V gene lost 4 bases and the J gene lost 8 bases, with 18 bases spanning the gap. Germline V lookup: CDR1 SGDLS, CDR2 YYNGEE. The CDR3 is 14 amino acids. Here the CDR3 DNA reads TGTGCCAGCAGCCAGGGTGCCGCCGTGCGGGGCTACACCTTC. The encoded protein is CASSQGAAVRGYTF.

The chain is built from TRBV28 and TRBJ2-1; 11 bases are a match to TRBD2. This CDR3 has 14 residues. Germline V gene sequence: CDR1 MDHEN, CDR2 SYDVKM. V shed 10 bases, J shed 9 bases, and the junction held 11 bases outside the gene matches. The chain's CDR3 is CATPHSGRAGEQFF. In DNA, the CDR3 is TGTGCCACCCCCCATAGCGGGAGGGCCGGTGAGCAGTTCTTC.

V is TRBV2 and J is TRBJ1-1; TRBD1 is a possible D gene (5 bases). The CDR3 covers 13 residues. CDR1 and CDR2 (germline): SNHLY, FYNNEI. V lost 5 bases, J lost 1 base, and 8 bases lay in between. The CDR3 region has the DNA TGTGCCAGCAGTCCCCAGGGGAACACTGAAGCTTTCTTT. Its translation is CASSPQGNTEAFF.

The chain carries TRBV3-1 (or the pseudogene TRBV3-2) and TRBJ1-5; unclear D gene. Per the germline V gene, CDR1 is LGHDT and CDR2 is YNNKEL (reference sequence). There are 15 residues in the CDR3. Trimming cost V 3 bases and J 1 base, with 10 bases left between them. CDR3 DNA sequence: TGTGCCAGCAGCCAGGGCGGGATGAGCAATCAGCCCCAGCATTTT. Translating it yields CASSQGGMSNQPQHF.

The chain uses TRBV30 and TRBJ2-1; 8 bases fit TRBD2. The ends lost 0 bases at V and 14 bases at J; junction bases unmatched: 12. The germline V gene has CDR1 GTSNPN and CDR2 SVGIG (reference sequence). This CDR3 contains 14 residues. CDR3 sequence: CAWSVKLAADLEFF. The CDR3 DNA reads as TGTGCCTGGAGTGTAAAACTAGCGGCCGATTTGGAGTTCTTC.

The rearrangement uses TRBV7-3 and TRBJ2-2; D possibly corresponds to TRBD2 (5 bases). The CDR3 length is 17 residues. The V end was cut by 1 base, the J end by 1 base, with 13 bases between. CDR1 SGHTA and CDR2 FQGTGA come from the germline V gene. CDR3 in DNA: TGTGCCAGCAGCTTAAGTGCCGGGGAGTTGAACACCGGGGAGCTGTTTTTT. Amino acids: CASSLSAGELNTGELFF.

The V call is TRBV4-1, the J call TRBJ2-5; 10 bases map to TRBD2. Germline CDR1 reads MGHRA; CDR2 reads YSYEKL. Trimming at V came to 1 base and at J to 4 bases, leaving 6 bases not matched to a gene. The CDR3 length is 16 residues. CDR3 residues: CASSQASGGAGETQYF. DNA for the CDR3: TGCGCCAGCAGCCAAGCCAGCGGGGGGGCAGGAGAGACCCAGTACTTC.

The V gene is TRBV18, the J gene TRBJ2-1; D unresolved. Germline V lookup: CDR1 KGHSH, CDR2 LQKENI. This CDR3 has 14 amino acids. Deletions cut 0 bases from V and 5 bases from J, with 8 bases between. CDR3 DNA: TGTGCCAGCTCACCACCGTCGGGTGACAATGAGCAGTTCTTC. It codes for CASSPPSGDNEQFF.

The chain links TRBV30 to TRBJ1-3, with D unclear. The CDR3 spans 14 residues. In germline, CDR1 is GTSNPN, CDR2 SVGIG (reference sequence). Trimming stripped 2 bases from V and 1 base from J, with 9 bases between. The CDR3 region is CAWSLGGSGNTIYF. CDR3 nucleotide sequence: TGTGCCTGGAGTTTAGGAGGATCTGGAAACACCATATATTTT.

The CDR3 DNA is TGTGCCAGCAGCTTGGTGGGCAGGGTCTACGAGCAGTACTTC. Translating gives CASSLVGRVYEQYF. The rearrangement joins TRBV5-6 to TRBJ2-7; D may be TRBD1 (5 bases). The V and J ends lost 0 bases and 3 bases respectively, with 10 bases between them. CDR3 length equals 14 residues. Germline-derived CDR1 and CDR2 are SGHDT and YYEEEE.

This clone has a single count. The rearrangement joins TRBV5-1 to TRBJ2-2; possibly TRBD1 for D (6 bases). Germline V gene data show CDR1 as SGHRS and CDR2 as YFSETQ. The CDR3 runs to 17 residues. V was shortened by 0 bases and J by 7 bases, with 19 bases between the two germline ends. CDR3 nucleotide sequence: TGCGCCAGCAGCTTGGGGGACACATCGTACGTTCACGGGGAGCTGTTTTTT. As protein: CASSLGDTSYVHGELFF.

The chain has TRBV5-1 and TRBJ2-7; no firm D call. Germline CDR1 SGHRS, CDR2 YFSETQ. The ends were cut back, 2 bases at V and 7 bases at J, with 7 bases in the middle. This CDR3 has 11 amino acids. CDR3 DNA sequence: TGCGCCAGCAGCTTAAACGGGGAGCAGTACTTC. Translation: CASSLNGEQYF.

The chain links TRBV19 to TRBJ1-2, with 9 bases that match TRBD1. V was pared by 7 bases and J by 8 bases, with 8 bases of the junction left unmatched. The CDR3 is 13 residues long. From germline, CDR1 is LNHDA and CDR2 SQIVND (reference sequence). This chain's CDR3 is CASKQQGARGYTF. The CDR3 DNA reads TGTGCCAGTAAGCAACAGGGGGCAAGGGGCTACACCTTC.

The V gene is TRBV28, the J gene TRBJ2-7; D unresolved. Germline V gene sequence: CDR1 MDHEN, CDR2 SYDVKM. V was cut by 5 bases and J by 4 bases, with 18 bases left in between. This CDR3 contains 15 residues. As DNA, the CDR3 is TGTGCCAGCAGTCCCCGCCACCCTAATGTATACGAGCAGTACTTC. Residues: CASSPRHPNVYEQYF.

The chain links TRBV7-9 to TRBJ1-2; TRBD1 matches at 7 bases. CDR3 length: 17 amino acids. V lost 4 bases, J lost 4 bases, and 15 bases stayed unmatched. Germline V CDR1 and CDR2: SEHNR, FQNEAQ (reference sequence). CDR3 in DNA: TGTGCCAGCAGCTCCTCGACAGGGTCAGGGTATAGCTATGGCTACACCTTC. Residues: CASSSSTGSGYSYGYTF. Together with reference TRBV7-9 and TRBJ1-2, the CDR3 gives the full variable domain: DTGVSQNPRHKITKRGQNVTFRCDPISEHNRLYWYRQTLGQGPEFLTYFQNEAQLEKSRLLSDRFSAERPKGSFSTLEIQRTEQGDSAMYLCASSSSTGSGYSYGYTFGSGTRLTVV.

Comment on this clone: The germline gene is not matched at one end of the junction; a read error may be the cause. The chain has TRBV9 and TRBJ1-2, with D perhaps TRBD1 (5 bases). The CDR3 contains 13 residues. CDR1 and CDR2 from the germline V gene are SGDLS and YYNGEE. The CDR3 coding sequence is TGTGCCAGCAATAAAGGGGAGGAGTATGGCTACACTTTC. Amino acid sequence: CASNKGEEYGYTF. Complete variable domain (other parts from reference TRBV9 and TRBJ1-2): DSGVTQTPKHLITATGQRVTLRCSPRSGDLSVYWYQQSLDQGLQFLIQYYNGEERAKGNILERFSAQQFPDLHSELNLSSLELGDSALYFCASNKGEEYGYTFGSGTRLTVV.

The chain uses TRBV19 and TRBJ1-1; tentative D call: TRBD1 (5 bases). Between the trimmed V and J ends, which lost 7 bases and 3 bases, there was a span of 18 bases. CDR3 length: 15 amino acids. The germline gives CDR1 LNHDA, CDR2 SQIVND (reference sequence). As DNA, the CDR3 is TGTGCCAGTAAACGGACATACGGAGGGGACACTGAAGCTTTCTTT. Translation gives CASKRTYGGDTEAFF. The full variable domain, in which reference TRBV19 and TRBJ1-1 provide the parts outside the CDR3, is DGGITQSPKYLFRKEGQNVTLSCEQNLNHDAMYWYRQDPGQGLRLIYYSQIVNDFQKGDIAEGYSVSREKKESFPLTVTSAQKNPTAFYLCASKRTYGGDTEAFFGQGTRLTVV.

This clone was detected a few times. V usage is TRBV6-6 and J usage is TRBJ2-2; maybe TRBD1 (6 bases). The CDR3 has 15 residues. Germline assignment: CDR1 MNHNY and CDR2 SVGAGI (reference sequence). V lost 8 bases and J lost 3, with 16 bases in between. The CDR3 DNA reads TGTGCCAGCGGATCCGGGACATCGCACACCGGGGAGCTGTTTTTT. It specifies CASGSGTSHTGELFF.